The T cell receptor (beta chain) under discussion was sequenced for a study of cytomegalovirus exposure and HLA in healthy donors. The PCR was carried out with 60 Vbeta primers and 13 Jbeta primers. TCRdb's copy holds only in-frame clones and misses some; the assay was immunoSEQ multiplex PCR. The sample comprises roughly 70,000 clones, roughly 70% of which are singletons, and approximately 15% rests with the top ten. Germline CDR1 and CDR2: SEHNR and FQNEAQ (reference sequence). The CDR3 consists of 18 residues. With 2 bases removed from V and 6 bases from J, the gap between germline ends came to 23 bases. As regards this clone: Its antigen is undetermined.

Study conclusions and caveats: In an earlier analysis, productive rearrangement rates for most beta V segments clustered near 87% or 30%. As a later analysis showed, a missense DCLRE1C variant was linked to trimming of TCR beta V- and J-genes.

This sequence was found in a male donor in good health and CMV-seropositive. Source material: PBMCs. The J gene is TRBJ2-1, the V gene TRBV7-9; D is perhaps TRBD1 (6 bases). CDR3 sequence reads: CASSLNREYQGLGNEQFF. CDR3 nucleotides: TGTGCCAGCAGCTTAAACAGGGAGTACCAAGGCCTCGGCAATGAGCAGTTCTTC.